These T cell receptor beta chains were read from a single sample in a study of blood T cell repertoires in COVID-19. Only in-frame clones appear in the TCRdb table, and some are missing; sequencing was by immunoSEQ multiplex PCR. The sample lists under 200,000 clones, about 85% occurring once. Input material: peripheral blood. These TCRs come from a woman over 75 with acute or convalescent COVID-19. Both conserved end residues are part of each CDR3. Fields, in order: J gene, V gene, clone size, D gene, CDR3 protein, CDR3 DNA. The D gene is left open where the match is weak. Some rows mark clone size as missing; the rest say once, few, many or name a class of expanded clone.

TRBJ2-1 TRBV9 - TRBD2 CASSVGAGVNNEQFF TGTGCCAGCAGCGTAGGAGCGGGGGTGAACAATGAGCAGTTCTTC
TRBJ1-6 TRBV18 - - CASSPSRGERDDSPLHF TGTGCCAGCTCACCCAGCCGGGGGGAAAGGGATGATTCACCCCTCCACTTT
TRBJ1-6 TRBV9 - - CASSVEPVGALGSPLHF TGTGCCAGCAGCGTAGAACCCGTGGGGGCTCTGGGATCACCCCTCCACTTT
TRBJ1-5 TRBV19 once TRBD1 CASTLRDRARRKPQHF TGTGCCAGTACCCTCCGGGACAGGGCCCGTAGAAAGCCCCAGCATTTT
TRBJ2-1 TRBV9 - - CASSVVASLGNEQFF TGTGCCAGCAGCGTAGTGGCTAGCTTGGGCAATGAGCAGTTCTTC
TRBJ2-2 TRBV5-1 once TRBD1 CASSFRGTGSFEGTGELFF TGCGCCAGCAGCTTCCGCGGGACAGGGTCTTTCGAGGGCACCGGGGAGCTGTTTTTT
TRBJ1-2 TRBV5-1 - TRBD1 CASSSSWDRGLDGYTF TGCGCCAGCAGCTCATCCTGGGACAGGGGGCTCGATGGCTACACCTTC
TRBJ1-6 TRBV7-2 once TRBD1 CASSLGTGANSPLHF TGTGCCAGCAGCCTCGGGACAGGGGCTAATTCACCCCTCCACTTT
TRBJ2-7 TRBV5-4 few - CASSLDAAYEQYF TGTGCCAGCAGCTTGGATGCAGCCTACGAGCAGTACTTC
TRBJ2-1 TRBV23-1 - TRBD1 CASSQDLQGAGYEQFF TGCGCCAGCAGTCAAGATTTACAGGGGGCGGGCTATGAGCAGTTCTTC
TRBJ2-1 TRBV6-5 once TRBD2 CASSSERGGHNEQFF TGTGCCAGCAGCAGCGAGCGGGGAGGCCACAATGAGCAGTTCTTC
TRBJ2-3 TRBV11-2 few TRBD2 CASSLMQRGGHDTQYF TGTGCCAGCAGCTTAATGCAGCGGGGGGGCCACGATACGCAGTATTTT
TRBJ1-6 TRBV3-1/TRBV3-2 - - CASSRASSPLHF TGTGCCAGCAGCCGGGCCAGTTCACCCCTCCACTTT
TRBJ2-7 TRBV5-1 - TRBD2 CASSLGVGAGSSSYEQYF TGCGCCAGCAGCTTGGGGGTTGGAGCGGGGAGTAGTTCCTACGAGCAGTACTTC
TRBJ2-7 TRBV12-3/TRBV12-4 - - CASRSGTLYEQYF TGTGCCAGCAGATCCGGGACTCTTTACGAGCAGTACTTC
TRBJ2-7 TRBV5-6 - - CASTLRGAGSEQYF TGTGCCAGCACCCTCAGGGGGGCGGGGTCCGAGCAGTACTTC
TRBJ1-2 TRBV29-1 - - CSVEAVQYYGYTF TGCAGCGTTGAAGCGGTACAGTATTATGGCTACACCTTC
TRBJ2-2 TRBV3-1/TRBV3-2 - TRBD2 CASRLAGGQGTGELFF TGTGCCAGCAGACTAGCGGGGGGGCAGGGCACCGGGGAGCTGTTTTTT
TRBJ2-3 TRBV15 - TRBD1 CATSKGQGASSTDTQYF TGTGCCACCAGCAAGGGACAGGGCGCTTCTAGCACAGATACGCAGTATTTT
TRBJ2-1 TRBV3-1/TRBV3-2 - - CASSQGRPNNEQFF TGTGCCAGCAGCCAAGGGAGGCCGAACAATGAGCAGTTCTTC
TRBJ2-2 TRBV5-4 - TRBD1 CASSLGQGRNTGELFF TGTGCCAGCAGCCTCGGACAGGGACGGAACACCGGGGAGCTGTTTTTT
TRBJ1-1 TRBV5-4 - - CASSLESRGGTEAFF TGTGCCAGCAGCTTGGAAAGCAGGGGTGGCACTGAAGCTTTCTTT
TRBJ2-7 TRBV12-3/TRBV12-4 - - CATSRDSPHEQYF TGTGCCACCAGCCGGGACTCACCCCACGAGCAGTACTTC
TRBJ1-1 TRBV29-1 - - CSVAPPLSGTEAFF TGCAGCGTTGCCCCTCCCCTAAGCGGCACTGAAGCTTTCTTT
TRBJ1-3 TRBV3-1/TRBV3-2 - - CASSPFGTVSGNTIYF TGTGCCAGCAGCCCTTTCGGGACTGTCTCTGGAAACACCATATATTTT
TRBJ2-7 TRBV2 few TRBD1 CASSEVGTGGPTRQYF TGTGCCAGCAGTGAAGTTGGGACAGGGGGCCCTACGAGGCAGTACTTC
TRBJ1-3 TRBV6-6 - - CASSVTGIAIYF TGTGCCAGCAGTGTCACAGGGATTGCCATATATTTT
TRBJ2-7 TRBV10-3 - - CAISGLRVGGSNYEQYF TGTGCCATCAGTGGGTTGAGGGTGGGGGGAAGTAACTACGAGCAGTACTTC
TRBJ2-5 TRBV15 - - CATSRAKTQYF TGTGCCACCAGCAGAGCTAAGACCCAGTACTTC
TRBJ2-5 TRBV7-9 - TRBD2 CASSLRSGSGETQYF TGTGCCAGCAGCTTGCGAAGCGGGAGCGGAGAGACCCAGTACTTC
TRBJ1-1 TRBV4-1 few - CASSPRGEAIKVEAFF TGCGCCAGCAGCCCCCGGGGAGAGGCGATCAAGGTTGAAGCTTTCTTT
TRBJ1-4 TRBV5-1 - - CASSDSLNEKLFF TGCGCCAGCAGTGACAGCCTTAATGAAAAACTGTTTTTT
TRBJ2-3 TRBV27 - - CASSLRRSGDTQYF TGTGCCAGCAGTTTGAGGCGGTCGGGAGATACGCAGTATTTT
TRBJ1-1 TRBV3-1/TRBV3-2 - - CASSLSGRGNTEAFF TGTGCCAGCAGCCTCAGCGGGCGGGGGAACACTGAAGCTTTCTTT
TRBJ1-2 TRBV12-3/TRBV12-4 few TRBD1 CASSFRDRGGYTF TGTGCCAGCAGTTTTAGGGACAGGGGCGGCTACACCTTC
TRBJ2-3 TRBV29-1 - - CSVEDASRGKWQYF TGCAGCGTTGAAGATGCGAGCCGGGGGAAATGGCAGTATTTT
TRBJ2-7 TRBV6-5 many TRBD2 CASSYSGTSGTYEQYF TGTGCCAGCAGTTACTCAGGGACTAGCGGCACCTACGAGCAGTACTTC
TRBJ1-3 TRBV11-3 once - CASSLDGDGNTIYF TGTGCCAGCAGCTTAGACGGGGATGGAAACACCATATATTTT
TRBJ1-1 TRBV25-1 - - CASNLIGEAFF TGTGCCAGCAATTTAATCGGTGAAGCTTTCTTT
TRBJ2-5 TRBV11-1 - TRBD1 CASATAGTGGETQYF TGTGCCAGCGCAACAGCTGGGACAGGGGGTGAGACCCAGTACTTC
TRBJ2-1 TRBV2 few TRBD1 CASSVDRGYNEQFF TGTGCCAGCAGTGTAGACAGGGGTTACAATGAGCAGTTCTTC
TRBJ1-2 TRBV23-1 - - CASSRGNYGYTF TGCGCCAGCAGTCGAGGTAACTATGGCTACACCTTC
TRBJ1-6 TRBV27 - - CASSLSGHSPLHF TGTGCCAGCAGTTTATCCGGTCATTCACCCCTCCACTTT
TRBJ1-5 TRBV6-6 - - CASSRNRALGNQPQHF TGTGCCAGCAGTCGAAACAGGGCTTTGGGCAATCAGCCCCAGCATTTT
TRBJ2-1 TRBV11-1 - TRBD2 CASSVLRGVGNEQFF TGTGCCAGCAGCGTCCTGCGGGGGGTGGGGAATGAGCAGTTCTTC